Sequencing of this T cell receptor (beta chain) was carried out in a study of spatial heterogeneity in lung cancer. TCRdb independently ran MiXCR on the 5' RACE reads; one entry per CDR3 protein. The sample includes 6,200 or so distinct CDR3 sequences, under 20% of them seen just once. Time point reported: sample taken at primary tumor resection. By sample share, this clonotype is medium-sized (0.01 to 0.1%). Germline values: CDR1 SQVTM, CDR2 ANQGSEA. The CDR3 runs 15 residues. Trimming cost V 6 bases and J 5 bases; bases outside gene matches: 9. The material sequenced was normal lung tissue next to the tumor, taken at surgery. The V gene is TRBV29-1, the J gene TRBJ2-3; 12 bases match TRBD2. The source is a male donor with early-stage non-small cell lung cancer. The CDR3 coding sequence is TGCAGCGTCCCCGGACTAGCGGGATCAGGAGATACGCAGTATTTT. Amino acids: CSVPGLAGSGDTQYF.